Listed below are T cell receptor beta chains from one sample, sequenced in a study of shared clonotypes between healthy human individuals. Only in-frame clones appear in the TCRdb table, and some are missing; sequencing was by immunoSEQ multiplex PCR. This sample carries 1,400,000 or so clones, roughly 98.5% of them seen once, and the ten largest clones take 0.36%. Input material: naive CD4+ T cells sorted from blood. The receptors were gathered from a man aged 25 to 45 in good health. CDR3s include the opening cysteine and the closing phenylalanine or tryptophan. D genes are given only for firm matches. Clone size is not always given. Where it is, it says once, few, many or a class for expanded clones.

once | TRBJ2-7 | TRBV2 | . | TGTGCCAGCAGAGAGACGGGCCCTTACGAGCAGTACTTC | CASRETGPYEQYF
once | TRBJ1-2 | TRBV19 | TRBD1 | TGTGCCAGTACCCAAGGTCCAGGGGGCCATGGCTACACCTTC | CASTQGPGGHGYTF
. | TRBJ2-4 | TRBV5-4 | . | TGTGCCAGCAGCTCCAGGACGGGCCTAGCCAAAAACATTCAGTACTTC | CASSSRTGLAKNIQYF
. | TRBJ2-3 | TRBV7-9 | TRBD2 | TGTGCCAGCAGCCTTCCTAGCGGGATTTACACAGATACGCAGTATTTT | CASSLPSGIYTDTQYF
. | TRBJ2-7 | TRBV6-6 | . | TGTGCCAGCAGCCTCTCGCTTGAGCGCAGGGTCTACGAGCAGTACTTC | CASSLSLERRVYEQYF
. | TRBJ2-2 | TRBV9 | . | TGTGCCAGCAGGCCAGAGGGACCCTTGGGCGGGGAGCTGTTTTTT | CASRPEGPLGGELFF
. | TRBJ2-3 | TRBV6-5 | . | TGTGCCAGCAGTTACTCCCCATTCGCAGATACGCAGTATTTT | CASSYSPFADTQYF
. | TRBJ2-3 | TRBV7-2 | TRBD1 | TGTGCCAGCAGCTTAGATGGGACAGTCACAGATACGCAGTATTTT | CASSLDGTVTDTQYF
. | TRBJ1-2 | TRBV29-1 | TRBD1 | TGCAGCGTTGGTACGTTCGCCACCCCGACAGGGGGCGATGGCTACACCTTC | CSVGTFATPTGGDGYTF
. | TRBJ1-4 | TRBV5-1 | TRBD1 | TGCGCCAGCAGCGTAGGGGACAGGGCTGGTGAAAAACTGTTTTTT | CASSVGDRAGEKLFF
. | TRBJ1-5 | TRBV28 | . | TGTGCCAGCATCCCCCCGGCCAGCCTAGAACAGCCCCAGCATTTT | CASIPPASLEQPQHF
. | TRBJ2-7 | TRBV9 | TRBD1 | TGTGCCAGCAGCGTAGGCGAGACGGGACAGCCCCACTTC | CASSVGETGQPHF
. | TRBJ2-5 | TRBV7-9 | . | TGTGCCAGCAGCTCAAAAGAGACCCAGTACTTC | CASSSKETQYF
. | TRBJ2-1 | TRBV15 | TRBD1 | TGTGCCACCAGCAGAGGGACAGGCGTTGGCAATGAGCAGTTCTTC | CATSRGTGVGNEQFF
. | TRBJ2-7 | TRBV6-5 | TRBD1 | TGTGCCAGCAGGGAATCGGGACAGCGGTTCTACGAGCAGTACTTC | CASRESGQRFYEQYF
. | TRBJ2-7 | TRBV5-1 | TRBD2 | TGCGCCAGCGGACTAAGCGGGGGGAAGTACGAGCAGTACTTC | CASGLSGGKYEQYF
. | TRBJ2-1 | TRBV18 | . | TGTGCCAGCTCCACAAAGGGTGTCTCCTACAATGAGCAGTTCTTC | CASSTKGVSYNEQFF
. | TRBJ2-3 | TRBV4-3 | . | TGCGCCAGCAGCCCCCACTTGGGGAGCGGGTCCCTGGATTTAGATACGCAGTATTTT | CASSPHLGSGSLDLDTQYF
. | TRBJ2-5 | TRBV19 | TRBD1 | TGTGCCAGTAGTAGCGGACAGGGGCGGGAGACCCAGTACTTC | CASSSGQGRETQYF
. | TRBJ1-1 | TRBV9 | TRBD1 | TGTGCCAGCAGCGTGGGGACAGGGGCTGAAGCTTTCTTT | CASSVGTGAEAFF
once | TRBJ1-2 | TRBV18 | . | TGTGCCAGCTCACCCGCCGGGACAAACTATGGCTACACCTTC | CASSPAGTNYGYTF
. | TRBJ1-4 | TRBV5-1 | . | TGCGCCAGCAGCCCCCTCCCAAAAGGGGAAGAAAAACTGTTTTTT | CASSPLPKGEEKLFF
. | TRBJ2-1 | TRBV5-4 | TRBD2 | TGTGCCAGCAGCTCCAAGACTAGCGGGAGCTCCTACAATGAGCAGTTCTTC | CASSSKTSGSSYNEQFF
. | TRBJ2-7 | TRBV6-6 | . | TGTGCCAGCAGTTACTCACTCGTGGGCTACGAGCAGTACTTC | CASSYSLVGYEQYF
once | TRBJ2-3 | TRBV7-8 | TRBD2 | TGTGCCAGCAGCTTAGAGGGGAGCGGGAGGGCCTTTCATACGCAGTATTTT | CASSLEGSGRAFHTQYF
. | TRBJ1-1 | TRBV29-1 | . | TGCAGCGTGCGACTATTAGCGGGGAACACTGAAGCTTTCTTT | CSVRLLAGNTEAFF
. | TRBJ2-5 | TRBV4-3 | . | TGCGCCAGCAGCCAAAGGGACCGGGGAAAGGGGGCCCAGTACTTC | CASSQRDRGKGAQYF
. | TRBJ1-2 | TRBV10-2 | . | TGCGCCAGCCAACTAACTCCGGGACCTTATGGCTACACCTTC | CASQLTPGPYGYTF
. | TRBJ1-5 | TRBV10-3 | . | TGTGCCTCTTCCCCCGGCGGGGGAAATCAGCCCCAGCATTTT | CASSPGGGNQPQHF
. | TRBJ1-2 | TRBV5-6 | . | TGTGCCAGCAGCTTGCCAAAAGGATCCTCGGGGAGCTACACCTTC | CASSLPKGSSGSYTF
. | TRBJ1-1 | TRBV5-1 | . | TGCGCCAGCAGCTCGGAAGTGACAGGAGGGAACACTGAAGCTTTCTTT | CASSSEVTGGNTEAFF
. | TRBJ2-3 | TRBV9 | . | TGTGCCAGCAGCCCATACCCAGGAGGGATATACGTCCTGACGCAGTATTTT | CASSPYPGGIYVLTQYF
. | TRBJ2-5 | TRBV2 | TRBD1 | TGTGCCAGCAGTAGGGACAGGGCAGACCAAGAGACCCAGTACTTC | CASSRDRADQETQYF
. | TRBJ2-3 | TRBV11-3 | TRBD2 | TGTGCCAGCAGCCGAGGGACTAGCGGGAGGGACACCACAGATACGCAGTATTTT | CASSRGTSGRDTTDTQYF
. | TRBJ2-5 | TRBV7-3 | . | TGTGCCAGCAGCCCGACTACAGGGATCGCAGAGACCCAGTACTTC | CASSPTTGIAETQYF
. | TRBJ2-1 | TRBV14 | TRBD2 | TGTGCCAGCAGCCAAGAAAATAGCGGGTTCTACAGTGAGCAGTTCTTC | CASSQENSGFYSEQFF
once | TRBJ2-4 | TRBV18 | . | TGTGCCAGCTCACCACAAACGGGGCGGGACAAAAACATTCAGTACTTC | CASSPQTGRDKNIQYF